This T cell receptor beta chain was obtained from a study of blood T cell repertoires in COVID-19. CDR1 and CDR2 (germline): MDHEN, SYDVKM. The CDR3 sequence is 14 residues long. V lost 8 bases and J lost 2, with 15 bases in between. The assay was immunoSEQ multiplex PCR, and TCRdb's table has in-frame clones only and misses some. The sample consists of roughly 340,000 clones, 80% to 90% of them appearing once. This clonotype originated in a man between 18 and 29 years old who had recovered from COVID-19. The V gene is TRBV28, the J gene TRBJ2-5; D ambiguous. The specimen sequenced was PBMCs or T cells enriched from blood (not recorded which). The CDR3 DNA sequence: TGTGCCAGCGGTCGATCCTCGGAGCAAGAGACCCAGTACTTC. It encodes CASGRSSEQETQYF.